This TCR beta chain derives from a study of Graves' ophthalmopathy and Graves' hyperthyroidism listed by TCRdb under 2018. With respect to the entire study: Peripheral blood was collected before any treatment was given, at the time of initial diagnosis. In total, 135 blood samples were TCR-sequenced: 40 to 45 ophthalmopathy, some 75 hyperthyroidism and 17 hyperthyroidism-to-ophthalmopathy patients. T-cell repertoires of thyroid tissue and blood were compared in over 5 hyperthyroidism patients. The approximately 97 discovery patients were randomly divided into training and test sets at a 7:3 ratio. An independent validation cohort was composed of 18 to 20 hyperthyroidism patients and about 17 patients who later progressed from hyperthyroidism to ophthalmopathy. After sampling, hyperthyroidism patients received methimazole starting at 30 mg daily, and ophthalmopathy patients received high-dose intravenous methylprednisolone. To explore V-J signatures that separate ophthalmopathy from hyperthyroidism, a discovery set of about a hundred patients was enrolled, consisting of approximately 45 with ophthalmopathy and some 59 with stable hyperthyroidism. The study used TCR beta repertoire signatures to distinguish Graves' ophthalmopathy from Graves' hyperthyroidism and to predict progression to ophthalmopathy.

This clonotype was recorded many times. Its antigen has not been determined. It has no much larger one-base neighbor in the sample; base qualities were not kept. Hyperthyroidism was defined as stable when no progression to ophthalmopathy occurred within 18 months of follow-up. Patients with hyperthyroidism were aged 18 to 65 years, had been newly diagnosed, and had a disease duration of less than 2 months. Patients with other autoimmune diseases, uncontrolled infections, pregnancy or lactation were excluded from the study. Diagnosis was based on clinical symptoms, serum thyroxine, TRAb, thyroid ultrasound and orbital computed tomography. Ficoll-Paque density gradient centrifugation was used to isolate PBMCs from about 9.4 ml of fresh peripheral blood. Total RNA was extracted with Trizol reagent and quality-checked on an Agilent 2100 Bioanalyzer. Here V drops 5 bases and J drops 2 bases, and the junction holds 7 bases not matched to any gene. CDR1 and CDR2 are drawn from the germline V gene: MNHNS, SASEGT. From cysteine to phenylalanine, the CDR3 is 16 amino acids long. Only the CDR3 region is kept as DNA, spanning 48 bases read in frame from base 1.

For repertoire sequencing, TCR beta CDR3 regions were amplified from RNA transcripts. The first round of RT-PCR was done with HTBI primers and the Qiagen OneStep RT-PCR kit, and was followed by a second round of multiplex PCR, then size selection and purification. The libraries underwent paired-end sequencing with 100 bp reads on an Illumina HiSeq2000. The original pipeline was this. SOAPnuke was used for read processing, and reads with adapters, uncalled bases, a mean Phred below 15, or no exact constant-primer or identifier match were discarded. COPE v1.2.5 was used to merge high-quality paired reads. Clonotypes were defined as unique nucleotide sequences and were aligned to IMGT TRB V, D and J references using MiTCR v1.1. The analysis was limited to V-J combinations with a frequency above 0.0001, which together covered roughly 99% of the repertoires. For each V-J combination, a TCR clonal expansion and chaos score was defined as the ratio of F50 clonal expansion to chaos observed in the TCRdist matrix. Welch's t-statistics and random forest were used to reduce the features to about a dozen V-J combinations, which were then used as input to a naive Bayes classifier. The Morisita-Horn index was used to measure how similar the thyroid and blood repertoires were. TCRdb reprocessed the public reads (quality trimming at Q25 with fastp, clone calling with MiXCR) and kept in-frame beta chains. Rows with one shared CDR3 protein collapse into an entry with the most common genes and DNA. TCRdb, not the original authors, processed these V and J calls. This sample is represented by about 380,000 distinct CDR3 sequences; about 16% of them were singletons. The ten biggest clones cover approximately 7% of the sample.

Overall results and qualifications from the work: No statistical method was used to predetermine the sample size, and group allocation was not hidden from the investigators. In cross-validation, the 13-signature model distinguished ophthalmopathy from stable hyperthyroidism with roughly 90% sensitivity and approximately 81% specificity, and in the test set the corresponding values were about 80% and 75%. Most of the expanded thyroid clonotypes with a frequency above 0.001 were also detected in blood, and it was suggested that the thyroid immune response may be reflected by blood repertoires. In validation, the model predicted ophthalmopathy progression with about 70% sensitivity and around 72% specificity; around twelve predicted patients were CT-confirmed with GO in a median of about 6.1 months.

Sequenced sample: peripheral blood. This receptor was identified in a woman between 18 and 29 years old with stable Graves' hyperthyroidism. Donor details come from another sample of the same person, matched by shared clones. The sequence joins TRBV6-1 to TRBJ2-5; the central 11 bases match TRBD2. The nucleotide sequence reads as follows: TGTGCCAGCAGTCCCTGGCTAGCGGGGGGACAAGAGACCCAGTACTTC. This is translated as CASSPWLAGGQETQYF.